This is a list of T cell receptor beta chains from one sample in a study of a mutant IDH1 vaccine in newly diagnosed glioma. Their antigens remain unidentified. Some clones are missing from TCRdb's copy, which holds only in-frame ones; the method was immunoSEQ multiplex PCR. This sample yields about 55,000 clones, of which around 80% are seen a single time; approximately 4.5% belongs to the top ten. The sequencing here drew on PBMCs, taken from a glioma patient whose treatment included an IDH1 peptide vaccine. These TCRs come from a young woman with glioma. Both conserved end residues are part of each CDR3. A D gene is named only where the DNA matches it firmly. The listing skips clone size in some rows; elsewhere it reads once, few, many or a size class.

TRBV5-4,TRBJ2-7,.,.,TGTGCCAGCAGCCCGCCTAGGGCCTACGAGCAGTACTTC,CASSPPRAYEQYF
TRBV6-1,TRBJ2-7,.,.,TGTGCCAGCAGTGAAGCGGGCACACTCTCCTACGAGCAGTACTTC,CASSEAGTLSYEQYF
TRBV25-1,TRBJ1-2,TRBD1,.,TGTGCCAGCAGTGAGCATGGGACAGGGGATGGCTACACCTTC,CASSEHGTGDGYTF
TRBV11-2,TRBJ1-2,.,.,TGTGCCAGCAGCTTAGTTGGGAATAATAACTATGGCTACACCTTC,CASSLVGNNNYGYTF
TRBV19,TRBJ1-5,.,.,TGTGCCAGTAGTATATTGGGAGGGCGGGATAGCAATCAGCCCCAGCATTTT,CASSILGGRDSNQPQHF
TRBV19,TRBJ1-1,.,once,TGTGCCAGTAGTATAGCCAGCGGCCTCGGTAGTCGAGTAGCTGAAGCTTTCTTT,CASSIASGLGSRVAEAFF
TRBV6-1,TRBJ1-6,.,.,TGTGCCAGCAGTGACGCCCCGACACAGTCGAGCTCCTATAATTCACCCCTCCACTTT,CASSDAPTQSSSYNSPLHF
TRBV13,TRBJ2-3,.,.,TGTGCCAGCAGCTTAGGGACCAACCGAGATACGCAGTATTTT,CASSLGTNRDTQYF
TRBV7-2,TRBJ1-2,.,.,TGTGCCAGCAGCCCTTCCGTCCCAGGAGGCTACACCTTC,CASSPSVPGGYTF
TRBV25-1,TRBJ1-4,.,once,TGTGCCAGCAGTGAACAACGGCCTGAAGTGTGGAAACTGTTTTTT,CASSEQRPEVWKLFF
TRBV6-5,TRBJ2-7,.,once,TGTGCCAGCAGTTACGCAAGGGACGGCTACGAGCAGTACTTC,CASSYARDGYEQYF
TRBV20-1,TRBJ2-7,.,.,TGCAGTGCAAGCGAGGGGTTCGAGCAGTACTTC,CSASEGFEQYF
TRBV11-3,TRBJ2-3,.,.,TGTGCCAGCAGCTTAGCCGGAAGCACAGATACGCAGTATTTT,CASSLAGSTDTQYF
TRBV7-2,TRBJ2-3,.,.,TGTGCCAGCAGCCTTAATCGGGATACGCAGTATTTT,CASSLNRDTQYF
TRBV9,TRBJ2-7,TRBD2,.,TGTGCCAGCAGCGAGAAGACTAGCGGTTTAATCGAGCAGTACTTC,CASSEKTSGLIEQYF
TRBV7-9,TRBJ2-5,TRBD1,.,TGTGCCAGCAGCCCCCAATCCGGGACAGGGTGGGAGACCCAGTACTTC,CASSPQSGTGWETQYF
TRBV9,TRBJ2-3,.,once,TGTGCCAGCAGCTTCTCGACACCAGATACGCAGTATTTT,CASSFSTPDTQYF
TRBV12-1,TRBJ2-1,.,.,TGTGCCAGCAGCCCCCGGACCCACAATGAGCAGTTCTTC,CASSPRTHNEQFF
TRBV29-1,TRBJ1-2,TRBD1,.,TGCAGCGTTTTGAGGGGGCCGGGGGATGGCTACACCTTC,CSVLRGPGDGYTF
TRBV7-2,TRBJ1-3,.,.,TGTGCCAGCAGCCCTCCCGGGACACCTGGAAACACCATATATTTT,CASSPPGTPGNTIYF
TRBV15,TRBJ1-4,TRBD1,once,TGTGCCACCACCCGTACAGGGGCGACTAATGAAAAACTGTTTTTT,CATTRTGATNEKLFF
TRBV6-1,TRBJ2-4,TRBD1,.,TGTGCCAGCAGTTCCCTCGGACAGGGAGGCATTCAGTACTTC,CASSSLGQGGIQYF
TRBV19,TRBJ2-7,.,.,TGTGCCAGTAGTACTCACACAGGGAACTACGAGCAGTACTTC,CASSTHTGNYEQYF
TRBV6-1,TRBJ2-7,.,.,TGTGCCACCAGGGTGGGGTACGAGCAGTACTTC,CATRVGYEQYF
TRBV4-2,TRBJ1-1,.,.,TGTGCCAGCAGCCAAGTCGGCGGGGGCGGAACTGAAGCTTTCTTT,CASSQVGGGGTEAFF
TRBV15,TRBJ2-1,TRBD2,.,TGTGCCACCAGCAGAGATGATACAGGGACTAGCGGGCCTGAGCAGTTCTTC,CATSRDDTGTSGPEQFF
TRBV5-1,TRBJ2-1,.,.,TGCGCCAGCAGCTTGGCCAATGAGCAGTTCTTC,CASSLANEQFF
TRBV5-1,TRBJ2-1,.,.,TGCGCCAGCAGCAAAGGACAGAGCTCCTACAATGAGCAGTTCTTC,CASSKGQSSYNEQFF
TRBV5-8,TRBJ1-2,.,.,TGTGCCAGCAGCTTGAGGGGGAACTATGGCTACACCTTC,CASSLRGNYGYTF
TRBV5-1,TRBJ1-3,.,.,TGCGCCAGCAGGGCTGGGGGCAGTAGGCTCTCTGGAAACACCATATATTTT,CASRAGGSRLSGNTIYF
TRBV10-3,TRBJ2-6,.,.,TGTGCCATCAGTGCCACAGTCGTTGGCTCTGGGGCCAACGTCCTGACTTTC,CAISATVVGSGANVLTF
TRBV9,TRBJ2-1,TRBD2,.,TGTGCCACCACTCCGGGACTAGCGGGGGCTAATGAGCAGTTCTTC,CATTPGLAGANEQFF
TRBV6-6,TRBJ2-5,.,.,TGTGCCAGCAGTTCATACTGGGGAGAGACCCAGTACTTC,CASSSYWGETQYF
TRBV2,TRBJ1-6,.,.,TGTGCCAGCAGTAGAACAGGGTTCCCAAATCCTTCACCCCTCCACTTT,CASSRTGFPNPSPLHF
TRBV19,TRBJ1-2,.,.,TGTGCCAGTTGTAGAGGGGACGGCTATGGCTACACCTTC,CASCRGDGYGYTF
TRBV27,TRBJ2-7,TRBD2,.,TGTGCCAGCTTGACCCGGCCCGCGGGAGGGCCCGGGTACGAGCAGTACTTC,CASLTRPAGGPGYEQYF
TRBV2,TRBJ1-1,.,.,TGTGCCACCAACCGCGGCAGGCTCTCTCTGAACACTGAAGCTTTCTTT,CATNRGRLSLNTEAFF
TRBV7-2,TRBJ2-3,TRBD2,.,TGTGCCAGCAGCTCTCTCGGGGGGGCGGATACGCAGTATTTT,CASSSLGGADTQYF
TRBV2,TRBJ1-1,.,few,TGTGCCAGCAGCGCTCCGACAGGGAACACTGAAGCTTTCTTT,CASSAPTGNTEAFF
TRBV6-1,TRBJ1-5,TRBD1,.,TGTGCCAGCAGTGGGGGACAGATTGAAGGGGTTCAGCCCCAGCATTTT,CASSGGQIEGVQPQHF
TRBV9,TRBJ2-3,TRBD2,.,TGTGCCAGCAGCGCAGAGGGGCGGGAGGCAGATACGCAGTATTTT,CASSAEGREADTQYF